These 30 T cell receptor beta chains were sequenced from one sample in a study of blood T cell repertoires in COVID-19. Some clones are missing from TCRdb's copy, which holds only in-frame ones; the method was immunoSEQ multiplex PCR. The table shows about 150,000 clones, with about 76% occurring only once. Sample: peripheral blood. The receptor set was obtained from a woman between 55 and 75 years old with active or convalescent COVID-19.

The chain uses TRBV6-1 and TRBJ2-7; TRBD2 agrees at 7 bases. Unmatched junction bases numbered 7, after V lost 5 bases and J lost 0 bases. Germline-derived CDR1 and CDR2 are MNHNS and SASEGT. CDR3 length: 15 residues. The CDR3 DNA sequence: TGTGCCAGCAGTACATCTAGCGGCAGCTCCTACGAGCAGTACGTC. This codes for CASSTSSGSSYEQYV.

The V call is TRBV7-2, the J call TRBJ2-7; TRBD1 agrees at 10 bases. The junction had 13 bases not matched to a gene; V was cut back by 6 bases and J by 5 bases. The CDR3 loop spans 16 amino acids. CDR1 and CDR2 from the germline V gene are SGHTA and FQGNSA. CDR3 coding DNA: TGTGCCAGCAGTCAAAATTTACCGGGACAGGGGAACGAGCAGTACTTC. Its protein is CASSQNLPGQGNEQYF.

V and J are TRBV28 and TRBJ1-1, with 8 bases identical to TRBD1. The CDR3 is 14 residues long. Germline-derived CDR1 and CDR2 are MDHEN and SYDVKM. With V trimmed by 3 bases and J by 2 bases, 2 bases remained unmatched. The CDR3 here is CASSLAGGNTEAFF. The CDR3 DNA sequence: TGTGCCAGCAGTTTGGCAGGGGGCAACACTGAAGCTTTCTTT.

This clone ranks as medium-sized. This chain connects TRBV6-5 to TRBJ1-2; TRBD1 agrees at 7 bases. Germline assignment: CDR1 MNHEY and CDR2 SVGAGI. The CDR3 has 13 amino acids. The J segment lost 4 bases and the V segment lost 6 bases, leaving 5 bases of the junction unmatched. This CDR3 is CASRLGGPYGYTF. The CDR3 DNA sequence: TGTGCCAGCAGATTAGGGGGCCCCTATGGCTACACCTTC.

This chain joins TRBV10-3 and TRBJ2-2; 8 nucleotides align to TRBD2. The CDR3 consists of 14 residues. V trimming: 6 bases; J trimming: 4 bases; junction bases outside the gene matches: 4. Germline CDR1 reads ENHRY; CDR2 reads SYGVKD. The CDR3 protein is CAIRTGGPTGELFF. Here the CDR3 DNA reads TGTGCCATCAGAACGGGAGGGCCCACCGGGGAGCTGTTTTTT.

The rearrangement joins TRBV7-6 to TRBJ1-1; possibly TRBD1 for D (6 bases). Germline CDR1 SGHVS, CDR2 FNYEAQ. The CDR3 has 13 residues. Trimming stripped 5 bases from V and 2 bases from J, with 9 bases between. CDR3 sequence (DNA): TGTGCCAGCAGCAGAGGGACAAACACTGAAGCTTTCTTT. Translation gives CASSRGTNTEAFF.

The chain is built from TRBV9 and TRBJ2-3, with no clear D. This CDR3 has 12 residues. V shed 0 bases and J shed 5 bases, with 4 bases lying between them. CDR1 is SGDLS, CDR2 YYNGEE, per germline. The CDR3 DNA reads TGTGCCAGCAGCGTAGTAGAAGATACGCAGTATTTT. This encodes CASSVVEDTQYF.

In its sample, this clone was seen a few times. The chain is built from TRBV7-9 and TRBJ1-1, with D perhaps matching TRBD1 (5 bases). CDR3 length: 13 amino acids. Looked up from germline, CDR1 is SEHNR and CDR2 is FQNEAQ (reference sequence). Trimming pared 6 bases from V and 3 bases from J, leaving 11 bases between. For the CDR3, the DNA is TGTGCCAGCAGTCCTGACAGTCACACTGAAGCTTTCTTT. It translates to CASSPDSHTEAFF.

V is TRBV3-1 (or the pseudogene TRBV3-2) and J is TRBJ2-5, with D possibly being TRBD2 (6 bases). The CDR3 is 16 amino acids. Looked up from germline, CDR1 is LGHDT and CDR2 is YNNKEL (reference sequence). Trimming took 4 bases from V and 1 from J, leaving 16 bases between them. The CDR3 DNA sequence: TGTGCCAGCAGCCTATTAAGGTCTAGCGTCCAAGAGACCCAGTACTTC. It is translated as CASSLLRSSVQETQYF.

The V and J genes are TRBV5-6 and TRBJ1-2; 9 positions match TRBD1. The V gene end was trimmed by 1 base and the J gene end by 8 bases; junction bases not matched to a gene: 9. CDR3 size: 15 residues. Germline V gene lookup returns CDR1 SGHDT and CDR2 YYEEEE. The CDR3, as DNA: TGTGCCAGCAGCTTGACGGTTGGACAGGGGTTAGGCTACACCTTC. Amino acids: CASSLTVGQGLGYTF.

The gene calls are TRBV6-2 or TRBV6-3 and TRBJ2-7; no clear D. Trimming took off 2 bases at V and 6 bases at J, with 14 bases between the two ends. The CDR3 runs 14 residues. CDR1 is MNHEY, CDR2 SVGEGT, per germline. CDR3 nucleotide sequence: TGTGCCAGCAGTTACGGCGGAGTGGAGCTCGAGCAGTACTTC. Amino acid sequence: CASSYGGVELEQYF.

This clone showed up just once. The rearrangement uses TRBV15 and TRBJ2-2, with TRBD2 matching 9 bases. CDR1 is LNHNV and CDR2 is YYDKDF in the germline V gene (reference sequence). V was clipped by 1 base and J by 5 bases; unmatched bases: 5. The CDR3 runs to 16 residues. The CDR3 nucleotides are TGTGCCACCAGCAGAGTACTAGCGGGTAGGACCGGGGAGCTGTTTTTT. This translates into CATSRVLAGRTGELFF.

The V and J genes are TRBV2 and TRBJ2-2; 8 nucleotides align to TRBD2. The trim removed 7 bases at V and 4 bases at J, leaving 5 bases unmatched. The germline CDR1 and CDR2 sequences are SNHLY and FYNNEI. This CDR3 is 14 amino acids long. The CDR3 region is CASNREGFTGELFF. The DNA of the CDR3 is TGTGCCAGCAATCGGGAGGGCTTCACCGGGGAGCTGTTTTTT.

The V and J genes are TRBV18 and TRBJ2-7; D possibly corresponds to TRBD2 (6 bases). CDR3 length: 12 amino acids. Germline values: CDR1 KGHSH, CDR2 LQKENI. The V and J ends lost 6 bases and 7 bases respectively, with 13 bases between them. The CDR3 protein is CASSVKEGEQYV. Here the CDR3 DNA reads TGTGCCAGCTCCGTTAAGGAGGGGGAGCAGTACGTC.

This clone was seen just once. This CDR3 reads CASSLRDINEQFF. The CDR3 DNA reads as TGTGCCAGCAGCCTCCGGGACATCAATGAGCAGTTCTTC. This chain connects TRBV5-6 to TRBJ2-1; D may be TRBD1 (6 bases). This CDR3 is 13 amino acids long. V dropped 4 bases and J dropped 6 bases, with 11 bases sitting between them. The germline V gene has CDR1 SGHDT and CDR2 YYEEEE. The entire variable domain, with the rest obtained from reference TRBV5-6 and TRBJ2-1, is as follows: DAGVTQSPTHLIKTRGQQVTLRCSPKSGHDTVSWYQQALGQGPQFIFQYYEEEERQRGNFPDRFSGHQFPNYSSELNVNALLLGDSALYLCASSLRDINEQFFGPGTRLTVL.

The chain employs TRBV3-1 (or the pseudogene TRBV3-2) and TRBJ1-2; possibly TRBD1 for D (5 bases). The germline CDR1 and CDR2 sequences are LGHDT and YNNKEL (reference sequence). Between the trimmed V and J ends, which lost 3 bases and 4 bases, there was a span of 18 bases. The CDR3 totals 16 residues. Written as DNA, the CDR3 is TGTGCCAGCAGCCACGCCATTGGGGGAGGGATCTATGGCTACACCTTC. Amino acids: CASSHAIGGGIYGYTF.

This chain uses TRBV18 with TRBJ1-4; D may be TRBD1 (6 bases). This CDR3 is built from 16 residues. Per the germline V gene, CDR1 is KGHSH and CDR2 is LQKENI. V lost 6 bases, J lost 6 bases, and 20 bases lay in between. The CDR3 bases are TGTGCCAGCTCTTTCACCCGGACAGTGGGGGATGAAAAACTGTTTTTT. It codes for CASSFTRTVGDEKLFF.

The genes are TRBV27 and TRBJ1-5, with 8 bases aligning to TRBD1. CDR3 length: 16 amino acids. V lost 4 bases and J lost 6; bases outside the gene matches: 11. Germline V gives CDR1 MNHEY, CDR2 SMNVEV (reference sequence). The CDR3 reads CASSSPSQGASQPQHF. The CDR3 DNA is TGTGCCAGCAGTTCCCCCTCTCAGGGGGCAAGTCAGCCCCAGCATTTT.

The chain couples TRBV7-8 to TRBJ2-2; TRBD2 agrees at 7 bases. V trimming: 4 bases; J trimming: 5 bases; junction bases outside the gene matches: 7. In germline, CDR1 is SGHVS, CDR2 FQNEAQ. This CDR3 contains 15 residues. As DNA, the CDR3 is TGTGCCAGCAGCTACGCGGGAGTAAATACCGGGGAGCTGTTTTTT. As protein: CASSYAGVNTGELFF.

The rearrangement joins TRBV18 to TRBJ2-1; TRBD2 matches at 11 bases. With V trimmed by 3 bases and J by 10 bases, 11 bases remained unmatched. Germline lookup yields CDR1 KGHSH and CDR2 LQKENI. This CDR3 contains 16 residues. The CDR3 here is CASSPYIAGGPDEQFF. As DNA, the CDR3 is TGTGCCAGCTCACCCTATATAGCGGGAGGGCCGGACGAGCAGTTCTTC.

V gene TRBV28 combines with J gene TRBJ1-4; TRBD1 matches at 7 bases. Germline V gives CDR1 MDHEN, CDR2 SYDVKM. V gave up 6 bases and J gave up 6 bases; unmatched junction bases: 13. The CDR3 runs to 16 residues. This chain's CDR3 is CASSLNQGGADEKLFF. CDR3 DNA: TGTGCCAGCAGCCTGAACCAGGGGGGCGCCGATGAAAAACTGTTTTTT.

There are many counts of this clone. The chain joins TRBV6-2 or TRBV6-3 to TRBJ2-7; 11 positions match TRBD2. The CDR3 runs to 17 residues. CDR1 is MNHEY and CDR2 is SVGEGT in the germline V gene. V gave up 6 bases and J gave up 4 bases; unmatched junction bases: 14. The CDR3 protein is CASSRGASGRRNYEQYF. The CDR3 nucleotides read TGTGCCAGCAGCCGCGGGGCTAGCGGGAGGAGAAATTACGAGCAGTACTTC.

This rearrangement joins TRBV6-2 or TRBV6-3 to TRBJ1-5; no clear D. Germline V gives CDR1 MNHEY, CDR2 SVGEGT. V was clipped by 2 bases and J by 11 bases, with 10 bases between them. CDR3 length: 12 amino acids. CDR3 DNA: TGTGCCAGCAGTTACCCCCCTGGAGCCCAGCATTTT. This codes for CASSYPPGAQHF.

This clone appeared a single time. The V and J genes are TRBV27 and TRBJ2-5, with 10 nucleotides matching TRBD2. With 2 bases clipped from V and 4 bases from J, the junction kept 4 bases outside the gene matches. The CDR3 covers 15 residues. The germline V gene encodes CDR1 MNHEY and CDR2 SMNVEV (reference sequence). The CDR3: CASSLLAGAGETQYF. DNA of the CDR3: TGTGCCAGCAGTTTACTAGCGGGAGCTGGAGAGACCCAGTACTTC.

The V gene is TRBV28, the J gene TRBJ1-1; 11 nucleotides agree with TRBD1. Per the germline V gene, CDR1 is MDHEN and CDR2 is SYDVKM. The CDR3 sequence is 14 residues long. With 7 bases clipped from V and 0 bases from J, the junction kept 1 base outside the gene matches. The DNA for the CDR3 is TGTGCCAGCAAGGGACAGGGGGTGAACACTGAAGCTTTCTTT. It encodes CASKGQGVNTEAFF.

This clone was observed a handful of times. The rearrangement uses TRBV20-1 and TRBJ2-1; no definite D call. The germline V and J ends were trimmed by 6 bases and 6 bases, with 9 bases remaining between them. CDR1 is DFQATT and CDR2 is SNEGSKA in the germline V gene (reference sequence). The CDR3 extends over 11 amino acids. The CDR3 here is CSARHGNEQFF. CDR3 coding DNA: TGCAGTGCCAGGCACGGCAATGAGCAGTTCTTC.

The genes are TRBV6-2 or TRBV6-3 and TRBJ2-2; TRBD2 aligns across 8 bases. The junction had 9 bases not matched to a gene; V was cut back by 4 bases and J by 2 bases. From germline, CDR1 is MNHEY and CDR2 SVGEGT. CDR3 length: 17 residues. This CDR3 reads CASSSQLTSVNTGELFF. In DNA, the CDR3 is TGTGCCAGCAGTTCCCAACTGACTAGCGTTAACACCGGGGAGCTGTTTTTT.

The chain joins TRBV28 to TRBJ1-4; D is perhaps TRBD1 (6 bases). The CDR3 consists of 15 residues. The V end lost 4 bases, the J end lost 8 bases, and 17 bases lay between the germline ends. CDR1 is MDHEN and CDR2 is SYDVKM in the germline V gene. In DNA, the CDR3 is TGTGCCAGCAGTTCCGTGCCCAGGGGCAGAGAAAAACTGTTTTTT. It translates to CASSSVPRGREKLFF.

CDR3 sequence (DNA): TGTGCCAGCAGTTACTCTCCAGGGGTAGGCTATGGCTACACCTTC. Translating it yields CASSYSPGVGYGYTF. V is TRBV6-6 and J is TRBJ1-2; perhaps TRBD1 as D (6 bases). Trimming pared 0 bases from V and 4 bases from J, leaving 12 bases between. The CDR3 totals 15 residues. Germline V gene lookup returns CDR1 MNHNY and CDR2 SVGAGI (reference sequence).

The V call is TRBV6-5, the J call TRBJ2-7, with TRBD1 identical over 11 bases. V gave up 6 bases and J gave up 6 bases; unmatched junction bases: 10. CDR1 is MNHEY and CDR2 is SVGAGI in the germline V gene. The CDR3 runs 15 residues. The CDR3 coding sequence is TGTGCCAGCAGCAGGACAGGGGGCATTATTCCCGAGCAGTACGTC. Protein product: CASSRTGGIIPEQYV.